The TCR beta chain described here comes from a study of cytomegalovirus exposure and HLA in healthy donors. This CDR3 has 15 amino acids. The trim removed 2 bases at V and 8 bases at J, leaving 10 bases unmatched. CDR1 and CDR2 from the germline V gene are SGHRS and YFSETQ. This clone was recorded only once. This PCR relied on a set of 60 Vbeta primers and 13 Jbeta primers. The assay was immunoSEQ multiplex PCR, and TCRdb's table has in-frame clones only and misses some. This sample has around 100,000 clones, with about 70% found just once. The TCR sequence derives from a woman aged 25 to 39 in good health and CMV-seronegative. This sequence joins TRBV5-1 and TRBJ1-2; 9 bases line up with TRBD1. The specimen was PBMCs. DNA of the CDR3: TGCGCCAGCAGCTTTGGTGGGACAGGGATTTACGGCTACACCTTC. Its protein is CASSFGGTGIYGYTF.